These 12 T cell receptor beta chains came from one sample sequenced in a study of blood T cell repertoires in COVID-19. Profiled with immunoSEQ multiplex PCR; TCRdb holds only in-frame clones, not every one. This sample has about 67,000 clones, with about nine tenths found just once. The sample was peripheral blood. The receptors were gathered from a man aged 50-59 years with active COVID-19.

This chain joins TRBV3-1 (or the pseudogene TRBV3-2) and TRBJ2-1; 7 bases match TRBD2. CDR1 and CDR2 from the germline V gene are LGHDT and YNNKEL (reference sequence). The V and J ends lost 4 bases and 7 bases, in that order; junction bases with no gene match: 16. This CDR3 is 17 amino acids long. This CDR3 is CASSPKASGKLGNEQFF. The CDR3 region has the DNA TGTGCCAGCAGCCCAAAGGCAAGCGGGAAGTTGGGGAATGAGCAGTTCTTC.

The chain is built from TRBV2 and TRBJ2-3; TRBD1 is a possible D gene (6 bases). The CDR3 covers 14 residues. The germline V gene has CDR1 SNHLY and CDR2 FYNNEI. V dropped 5 bases and J dropped 1 base, with 10 bases sitting between them. The chain's CDR3 is CASSIRQGTDTQYF. The CDR3 coding sequence is TGTGCCAGCAGTATTAGACAGGGCACAGATACGCAGTATTTT.

This clone appeared a few times. The chain has TRBV5-4 and TRBJ1-1; D possibly corresponds to TRBD1 (5 bases). Trimming removed 0 bases at V and 8 bases at J, with 14 bases between. There are 14 residues in the CDR3. The germline gives CDR1 SGHNT, CDR2 YYREEE (reference sequence). CDR3 nucleotides: TGTGCCAGCAGCTTGGGGGGCAGAACAAGCGAAGCTTTCTTT. Its protein product is CASSLGGRTSEAFF.

V is TRBV14 and J is TRBJ2-3; TRBD2 matches 11 bases. The ends lost 5 bases at V and 6 bases at J; junction bases unmatched: 7. The CDR3 length is 15 residues. CDR1 and CDR2 from the germline V gene are SGHDN and FVKESK. Here the CDR3 reads CASSALAGVGDTQYF. CDR3 bases: TGTGCCAGCAGCGCACTAGCGGGAGTTGGGGATACGCAGTATTTT.

The chain has TRBV7-9 and TRBJ2-3; D perhaps matches TRBD2 (5 bases). The CDR3 is made up of 17 amino acids. From germline, CDR1 is SEHNR and CDR2 FQNEAQ (reference sequence). V gave up 5 bases and J gave up 0 bases, with 18 bases separating them. DNA for the CDR3: TGTGCCAGCAGCCCCAAGGGCGGGTTAACTAGCACAGATACGCAGTATTTT. It encodes CASSPKGGLTSTDTQYF.

This chain connects TRBV19 to TRBJ1-5; D is unresolved. V lost 3 bases, J lost 7 bases, and 10 bases lay in between. From germline, CDR1 is LNHDA and CDR2 SQIVND (reference sequence). The CDR3 loop spans 13 amino acids. For the CDR3, the DNA is TGTGCCAGTAGTATCTGGGAGGGCCAGCCCCAGCATTTT. Translation gives CASSIWEGQPQHF. Combining the CDR3 with reference TRBV19 and TRBJ1-5 gives the whole variable domain DGGITQSPKYLFRKEGQNVTLSCEQNLNHDAMYWYRQDPGQGLRLIYYSQIVNDFQKGDIAEGYSVSREKKESFPLTVTSAQKNPTAFYLCASSIWEGQPQHFGDGTRLSIL.

This CDR3 reads CASSHGTRRETQYF. The CDR3 nucleotides read TGTGCCAGCAGCCACGGGACTAGGAGAGAGACCCAGTACTTC. V is TRBV5-4 and J is TRBJ2-5, with TRBD2 identical over 8 bases. The trim removed 4 bases at V and 4 bases at J, leaving 6 bases unmatched. The germline V gene has CDR1 SGHNT and CDR2 YYREEE (reference sequence). The CDR3 runs to 14 residues.

This clone has only one observation. V and J are TRBV6-2 or TRBV6-3 and TRBJ2-7; 7 bases line up with TRBD1. The CDR3 totals 20 residues. Per the germline V gene, CDR1 is MNHEY and CDR2 is SVGEGT. The ends lost 6 bases at V and 3 bases at J; junction bases unmatched: 26. The CDR3: CASSPLTRRTGTANFYEQYF. The CDR3 nucleotides read TGTGCCAGCAGCCCACTCACCCGCAGAACCGGGACAGCCAATTTCTACGAGCAGTACTTC.

The CDR3 region is CATSDAGTSGRDTQYF. CDR3 coding DNA: TGTGCCACCAGTGATGCCGGGACTAGCGGGAGAGATACGCAGTATTTT. This chain connects TRBV24-1 to TRBJ2-3; 14 nucleotides line up with TRBD2. J lost 5 bases, V lost 3 bases, and 3 bases had no gene match. Germline-derived CDR1 and CDR2 are KGHDR and SFDVKD. The CDR3 sequence is 16 residues long.

The V call is TRBV28, the J call TRBJ2-3; D possibly corresponds to TRBD2 (6 bases). Germline V gives CDR1 MDHEN, CDR2 SYDVKM. This CDR3 comprises 14 residues. Trimming removed 5 bases at V and 1 base at J, with 10 bases between. CDR3 nucleotide sequence: TGTGCCAGCAGTCTTAGCGGCCGCACAGATACGCAGTATTTT. Amino acid sequence: CASSLSGRTDTQYF.

This clone showed up many times. This chain connects TRBV5-1 to TRBJ2-7, with no clear D. With 1 base removed from V and 4 bases from J, the gap between germline ends came to 9 bases. The CDR3 has 13 residues. Germline CDR1 and CDR2: SGHRS and YFSETQ. CDR3 in DNA: TGCGCCAGCAGCTTGCCTCCGGTTTACGAGCAGTACTTC. As protein: CASSLPPVYEQYF.

This chain uses TRBV5-8 with TRBJ2-5; D unresolved. Per the germline V gene, CDR1 is SGHTS and CDR2 is YDEGEE. The length of the CDR3 is 11 residues. V lost 2 bases, J lost 4 bases, and 3 bases lay in between. The CDR3 loop is CASSFRETQYF. CDR3 nucleotides: TGTGCCAGCAGCTTCCGAGAGACCCAGTACTTC.